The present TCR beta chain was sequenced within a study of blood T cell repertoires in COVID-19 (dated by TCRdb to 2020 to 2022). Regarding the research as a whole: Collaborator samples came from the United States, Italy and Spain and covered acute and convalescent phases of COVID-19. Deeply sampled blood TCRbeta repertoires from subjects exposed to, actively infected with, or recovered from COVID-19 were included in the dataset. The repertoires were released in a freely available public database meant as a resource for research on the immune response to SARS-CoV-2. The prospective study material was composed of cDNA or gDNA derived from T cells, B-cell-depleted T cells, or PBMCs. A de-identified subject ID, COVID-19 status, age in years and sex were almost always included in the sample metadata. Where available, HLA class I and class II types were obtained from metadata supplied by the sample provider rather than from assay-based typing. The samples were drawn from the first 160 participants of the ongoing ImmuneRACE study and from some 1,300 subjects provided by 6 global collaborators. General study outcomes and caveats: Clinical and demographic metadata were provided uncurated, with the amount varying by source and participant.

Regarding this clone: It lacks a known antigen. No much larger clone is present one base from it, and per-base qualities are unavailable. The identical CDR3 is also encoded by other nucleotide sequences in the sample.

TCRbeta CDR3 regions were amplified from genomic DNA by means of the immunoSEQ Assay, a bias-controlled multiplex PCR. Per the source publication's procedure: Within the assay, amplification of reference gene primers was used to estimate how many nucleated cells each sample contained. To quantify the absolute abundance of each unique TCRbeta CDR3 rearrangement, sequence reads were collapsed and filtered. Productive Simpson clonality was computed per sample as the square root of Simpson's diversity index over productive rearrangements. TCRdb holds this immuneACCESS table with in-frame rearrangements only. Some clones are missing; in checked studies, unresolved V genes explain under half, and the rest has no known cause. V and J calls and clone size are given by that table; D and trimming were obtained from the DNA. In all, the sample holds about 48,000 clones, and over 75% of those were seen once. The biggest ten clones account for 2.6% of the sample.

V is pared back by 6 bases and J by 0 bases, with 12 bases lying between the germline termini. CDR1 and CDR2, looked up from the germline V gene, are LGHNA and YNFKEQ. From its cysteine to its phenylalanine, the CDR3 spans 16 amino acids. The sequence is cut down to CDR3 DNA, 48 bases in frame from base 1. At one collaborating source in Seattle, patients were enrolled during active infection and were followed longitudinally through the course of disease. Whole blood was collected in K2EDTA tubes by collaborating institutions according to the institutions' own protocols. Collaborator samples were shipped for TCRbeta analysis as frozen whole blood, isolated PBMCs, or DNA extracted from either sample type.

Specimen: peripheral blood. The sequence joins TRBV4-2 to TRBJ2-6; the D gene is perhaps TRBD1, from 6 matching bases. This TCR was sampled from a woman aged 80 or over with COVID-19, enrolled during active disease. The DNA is TGTGCCAGCAGTCCGGGACACTTCTCTGGGGCCAACGTCCTGACTTTC. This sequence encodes CASSPGHFSGANVLTF.